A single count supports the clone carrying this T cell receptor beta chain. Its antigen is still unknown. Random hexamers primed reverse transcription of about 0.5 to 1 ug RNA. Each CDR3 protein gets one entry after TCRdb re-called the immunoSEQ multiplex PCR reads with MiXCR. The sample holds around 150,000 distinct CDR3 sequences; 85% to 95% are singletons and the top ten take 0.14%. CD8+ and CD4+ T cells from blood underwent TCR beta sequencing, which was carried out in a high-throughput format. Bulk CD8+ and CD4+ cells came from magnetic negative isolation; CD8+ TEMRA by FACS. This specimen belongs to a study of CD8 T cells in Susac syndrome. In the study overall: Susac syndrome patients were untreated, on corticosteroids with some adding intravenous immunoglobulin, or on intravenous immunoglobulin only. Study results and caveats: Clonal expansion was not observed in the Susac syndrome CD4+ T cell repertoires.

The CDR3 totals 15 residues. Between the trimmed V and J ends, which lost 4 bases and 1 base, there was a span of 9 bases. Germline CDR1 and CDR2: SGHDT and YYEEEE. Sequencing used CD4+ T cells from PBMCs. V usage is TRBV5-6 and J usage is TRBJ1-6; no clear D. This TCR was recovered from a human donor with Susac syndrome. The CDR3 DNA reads TGTGCCAGCAGCGTATTGAGGTCCTATAATTCACCCCTCCACTTT. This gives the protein CASSVLRSYNSPLHF.